This TCR beta chain was observed in a study of cytomegalovirus exposure and HLA in healthy donors. This clone showed up just once. CDR1 SEHNR and CDR2 FQNEAQ come from the germline V gene (reference sequence). CDR3 length: 17 amino acids. The V and J ends lost 5 bases and 1 base respectively, with 20 bases between them. It was with 60 Vbeta and 13 Jbeta primers that the PCR ran. Sequencing used immunoSEQ multiplex PCR; TCRdb keeps in-frame clones, though not all of them. Altogether roughly 130,000 clones are present, approximately 80% being singletons, with the ten largest covering 1.5% to 2%. This TCR was sampled from a man aged 40-55 years in good health and CMV-seronegative. Sequenced material: PBMCs. The genes are TRBV7-9 and TRBJ1-1, with D perhaps matching TRBD1 (6 bases). This CDR3 is CASSPPFGGRSNTEAFF. As DNA, the CDR3 is TGTGCCAGCAGCCCCCCATTTGGGGGCAGGTCGAACACTGAAGCTTTCTTT.